The clone carrying this TCR beta chain was counted between two and nine times. Its antigen is unidentified. There are 15 residues in the CDR3. The V and J ends lost 5 bases and 0 bases respectively, with 11 bases between them. Germline V CDR1 and CDR2: LNHDA, SQIVND (reference sequence). The data originate from a study of chemoradiotherapy in HPV16-positive cancers. Study overall: Candidate HPV-specific clones and shared TCR motifs came from two HPV16-positive patients. General study results and limits: Non-HPV-specific T cells did not expand in tumors during treatment, whereas candidate HPV-specific clones and E7-related motifs did.

Assay: immunoSEQ multiplex PCR; the TCRdb copy retains only in-frame clones and omits some. The repertoire consists of 2,500 to 4,000 clones, with approximately 82% occurring once and the leading ten covering approximately 15%. The sequencing used tumor tissue, collected from a patient who underwent chemoradiotherapy. The clonotype originates from a human donor with HPV-associated anogenital cancer. V is TRBV19 and J is TRBJ1-3, with no clear D. The CDR3 nucleotides are TGTGCCAGTAGTGCGAGAGTAAGCTCTGGAAACACCATATATTTT. Encoded protein: CASSARVSSGNTIYF. Combining the CDR3 with reference TRBV19 and TRBJ1-3 gives the whole variable domain DGGITQSPKYLFRKEGQNVTLSCEQNLNHDAMYWYRQDPGQGLRLIYYSQIVNDFQKGDIAEGYSVSREKKESFPLTVTSAQKNPTAFYLCASSARVSSGNTIYFGEGSWLTVV.